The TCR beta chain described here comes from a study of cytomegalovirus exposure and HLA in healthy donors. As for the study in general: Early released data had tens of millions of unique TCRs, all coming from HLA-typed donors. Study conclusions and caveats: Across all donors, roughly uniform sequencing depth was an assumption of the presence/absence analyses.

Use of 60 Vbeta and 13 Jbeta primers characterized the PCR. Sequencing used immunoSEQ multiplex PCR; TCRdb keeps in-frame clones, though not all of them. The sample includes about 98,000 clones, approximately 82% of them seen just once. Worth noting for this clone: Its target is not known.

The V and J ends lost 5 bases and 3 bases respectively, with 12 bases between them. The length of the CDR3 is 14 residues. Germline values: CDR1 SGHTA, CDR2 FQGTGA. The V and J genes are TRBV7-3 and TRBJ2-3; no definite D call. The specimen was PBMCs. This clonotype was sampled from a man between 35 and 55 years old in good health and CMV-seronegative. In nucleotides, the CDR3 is TGTGCCAGCAGCCCCCTAGGTGCGACAGATACGCAGTATTTT. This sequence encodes CASSPLGATDTQYF.